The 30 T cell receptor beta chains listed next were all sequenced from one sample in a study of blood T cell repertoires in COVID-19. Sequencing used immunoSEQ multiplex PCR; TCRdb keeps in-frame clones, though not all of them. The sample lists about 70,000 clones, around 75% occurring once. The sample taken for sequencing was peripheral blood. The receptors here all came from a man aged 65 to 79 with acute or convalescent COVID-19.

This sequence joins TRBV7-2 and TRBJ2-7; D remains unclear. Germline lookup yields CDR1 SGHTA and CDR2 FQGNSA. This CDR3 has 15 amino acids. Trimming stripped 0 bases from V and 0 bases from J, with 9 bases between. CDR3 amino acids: CASSLAGLSSYEQYF. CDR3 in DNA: TGTGCCAGCAGCTTAGCGGGCCTGAGCTCCTACGAGCAGTACTTC. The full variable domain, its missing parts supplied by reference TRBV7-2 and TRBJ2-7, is GAGVSQSPSNKVTEKGKDVELRCDPISGHTALYWYRQSLGQGLEFLIYFQGNSAPDKSGLPSDRFSAERTGGSVSTLTIQRTQQEDSAVYLCASSLAGLSSYEQYFGPGTRLTVT.

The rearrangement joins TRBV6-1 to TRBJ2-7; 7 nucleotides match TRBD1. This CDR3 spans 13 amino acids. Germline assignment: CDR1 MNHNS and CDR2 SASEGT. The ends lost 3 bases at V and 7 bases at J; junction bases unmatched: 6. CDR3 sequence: CASSDTGAREQYF. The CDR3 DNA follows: TGTGCCAGCAGTGACACAGGGGCAAGGGAGCAGTACTTC.

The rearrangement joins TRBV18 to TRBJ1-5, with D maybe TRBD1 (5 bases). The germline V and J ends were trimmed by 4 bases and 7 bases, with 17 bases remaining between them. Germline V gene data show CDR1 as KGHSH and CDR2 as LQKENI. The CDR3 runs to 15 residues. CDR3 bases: TGTGCCAGCTCACTGGTTGAAGGCGGGGGACAGCCCCAGCATTTT. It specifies CASSLVEGGGQPQHF.

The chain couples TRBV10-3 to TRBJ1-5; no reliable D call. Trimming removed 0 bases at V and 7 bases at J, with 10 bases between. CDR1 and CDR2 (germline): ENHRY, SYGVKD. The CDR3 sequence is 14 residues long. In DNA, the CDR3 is TGTGCCATCAGTGAGTCGGCGGGTCGCCAGCCCCAGCATTTT. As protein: CAISESAGRQPQHF.

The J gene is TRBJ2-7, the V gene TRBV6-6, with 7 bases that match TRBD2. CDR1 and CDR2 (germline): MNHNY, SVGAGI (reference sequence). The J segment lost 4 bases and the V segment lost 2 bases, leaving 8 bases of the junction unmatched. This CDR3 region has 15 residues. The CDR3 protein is CASSYRREKGYEQYF. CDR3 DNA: TGTGCCAGCAGTTACCGGCGGGAGAAGGGGTACGAGCAGTACTTC.

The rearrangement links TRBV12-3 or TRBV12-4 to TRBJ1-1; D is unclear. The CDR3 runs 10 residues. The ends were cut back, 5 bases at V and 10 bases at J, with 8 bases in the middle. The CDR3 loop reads CASSTVIAFF. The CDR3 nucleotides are TGTGCCAGCAGTACGGTCATAGCTTTCTTT.

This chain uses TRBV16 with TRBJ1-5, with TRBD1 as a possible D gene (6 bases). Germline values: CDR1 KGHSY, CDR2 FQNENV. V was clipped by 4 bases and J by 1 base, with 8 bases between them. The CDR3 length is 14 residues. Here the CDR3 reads CASSPGQSNQPQHF. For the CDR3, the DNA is TGTGCCAGCAGCCCCGGACAGAGCAATCAGCCCCAGCATTTT.

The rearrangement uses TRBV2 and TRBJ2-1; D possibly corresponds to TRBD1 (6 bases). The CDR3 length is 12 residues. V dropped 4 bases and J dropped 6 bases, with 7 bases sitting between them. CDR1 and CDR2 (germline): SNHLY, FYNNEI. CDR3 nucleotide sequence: TGTGCCAGCAGTGTGGACAGCAATGAGCAGTTCTTC. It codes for CASSVDSNEQFF.

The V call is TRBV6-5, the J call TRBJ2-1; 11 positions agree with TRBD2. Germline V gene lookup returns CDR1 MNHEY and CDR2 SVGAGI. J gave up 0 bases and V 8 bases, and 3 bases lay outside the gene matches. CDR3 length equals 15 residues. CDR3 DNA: TGTGCCAGCTGCACTAGCGGGAGCTCCTACAATGAGCAGTTCTTC. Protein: CASCTSGSSYNEQFF.

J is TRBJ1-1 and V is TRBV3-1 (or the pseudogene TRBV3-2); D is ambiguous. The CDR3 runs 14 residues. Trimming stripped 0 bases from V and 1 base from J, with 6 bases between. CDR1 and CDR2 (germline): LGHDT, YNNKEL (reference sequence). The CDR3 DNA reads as TGTGCCAGCAGCCAAGAGGAGGGGAACACTGAAGCTTTCTTT. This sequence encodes CASSQEEGNTEAFF.

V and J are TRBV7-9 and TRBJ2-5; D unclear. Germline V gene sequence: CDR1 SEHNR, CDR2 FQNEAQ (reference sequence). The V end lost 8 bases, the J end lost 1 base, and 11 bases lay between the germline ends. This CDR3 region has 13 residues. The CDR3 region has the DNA TGTGCCAGCGCCCGATACTTCCAAGAGACCCAGTACTTC. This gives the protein CASARYFQETQYF. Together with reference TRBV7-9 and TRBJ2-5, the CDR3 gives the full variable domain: DTGVSQNPRHKITKRGQNVTFRCDPISEHNRLYWYRQTLGQGPEFLTYFQNEAQLEKSRLLSDRFSAERPKGSFSTLEIQRTEQGDSAMYLCASARYFQETQYFGPGTRLLVL.

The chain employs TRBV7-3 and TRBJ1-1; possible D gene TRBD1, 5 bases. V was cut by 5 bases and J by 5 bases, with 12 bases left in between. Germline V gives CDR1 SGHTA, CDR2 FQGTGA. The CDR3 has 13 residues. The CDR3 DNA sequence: TGTGCCAGCAGCGGCGAGCGGGGGACTGAAGCTTTCTTT. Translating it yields CASSGERGTEAFF. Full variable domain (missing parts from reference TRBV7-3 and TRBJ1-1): GAGVSQTPSNKVTEKGKYVELRCDPISGHTALYWYRQSLGQGPEFLIYFQGTGAADDSGLPNDRFFAVRPEGSVSTLKIQRTERGDSAVYLCASSGERGTEAFFGQGTRLTVV.

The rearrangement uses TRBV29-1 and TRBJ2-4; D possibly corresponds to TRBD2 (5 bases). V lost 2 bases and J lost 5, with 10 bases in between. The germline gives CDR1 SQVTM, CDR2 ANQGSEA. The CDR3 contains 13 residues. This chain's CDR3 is CSVEPRTQNIQYF. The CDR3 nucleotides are TGCAGCGTTGAACCTCGGACTCAAAACATTCAGTACTTC.

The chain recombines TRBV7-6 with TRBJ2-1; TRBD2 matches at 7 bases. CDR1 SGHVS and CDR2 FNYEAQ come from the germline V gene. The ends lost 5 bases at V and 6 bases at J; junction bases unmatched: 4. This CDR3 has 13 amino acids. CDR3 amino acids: CASSPGLVNEQFF. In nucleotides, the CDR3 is TGTGCCAGCAGCCCAGGACTAGTCAATGAGCAGTTCTTC.

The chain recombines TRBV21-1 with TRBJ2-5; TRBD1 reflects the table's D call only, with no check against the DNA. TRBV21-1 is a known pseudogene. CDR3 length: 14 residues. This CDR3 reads CASSKEGQRETQYF. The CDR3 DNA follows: TGTGCCAGCAGCAAAGAAGGACAGCGGGAGACCCAGTACTTC.

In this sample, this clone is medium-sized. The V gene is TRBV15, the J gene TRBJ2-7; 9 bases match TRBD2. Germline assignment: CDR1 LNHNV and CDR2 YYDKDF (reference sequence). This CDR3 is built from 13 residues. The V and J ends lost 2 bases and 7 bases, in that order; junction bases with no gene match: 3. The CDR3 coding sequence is TGTGCCACCAGCAGAATAGCGGGGGAGGAGCAGTACTTC. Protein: CATSRIAGEEQYF.

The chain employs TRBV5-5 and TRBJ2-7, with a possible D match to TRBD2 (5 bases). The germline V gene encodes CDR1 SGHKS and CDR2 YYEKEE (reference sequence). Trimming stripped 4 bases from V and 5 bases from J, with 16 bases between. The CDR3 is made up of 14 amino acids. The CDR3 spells CASSPGFHSDEQYF. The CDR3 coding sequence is TGTGCCAGCAGCCCGGGCTTCCATAGCGACGAGCAGTACTTC.

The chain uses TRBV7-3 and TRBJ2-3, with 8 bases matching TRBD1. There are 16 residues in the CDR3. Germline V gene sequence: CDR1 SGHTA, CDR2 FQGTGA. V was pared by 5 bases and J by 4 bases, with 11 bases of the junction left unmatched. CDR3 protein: CASSQEGAGGADTQYF. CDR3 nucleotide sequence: TGTGCCAGCAGCCAGGAGGGGGCAGGGGGCGCAGATACGCAGTATTTT.

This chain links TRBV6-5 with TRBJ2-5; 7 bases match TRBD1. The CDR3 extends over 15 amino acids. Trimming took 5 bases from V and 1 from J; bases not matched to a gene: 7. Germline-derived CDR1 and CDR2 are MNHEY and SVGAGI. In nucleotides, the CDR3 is TGTGCCAGCAGTAAGACAGGGATTTCCCAAGAGACCCAGTACTTC. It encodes CASSKTGISQETQYF.

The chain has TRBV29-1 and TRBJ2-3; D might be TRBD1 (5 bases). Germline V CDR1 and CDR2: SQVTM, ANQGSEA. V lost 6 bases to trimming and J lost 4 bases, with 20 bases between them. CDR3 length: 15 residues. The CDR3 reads CSVSPGIQEPDTQYF. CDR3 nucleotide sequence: TGCAGCGTCTCCCCAGGGATTCAGGAACCAGATACGCAGTATTTT.

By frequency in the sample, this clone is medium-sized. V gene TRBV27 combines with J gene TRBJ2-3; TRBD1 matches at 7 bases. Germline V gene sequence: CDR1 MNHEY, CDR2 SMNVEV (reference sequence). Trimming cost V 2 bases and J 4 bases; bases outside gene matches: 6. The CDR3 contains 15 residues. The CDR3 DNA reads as TGTGCCAGCAGTTTACCCGGGACAGTCGCAGATACGCAGTATTTT. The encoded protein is CASSLPGTVADTQYF.

CDR3 in amino acids: CASSFLTGQAFF. Written as DNA, the CDR3 is TGTGCCAGCAGTTTCTTGACAGGGCAAGCTTTCTTT. The chain combines TRBV28 with TRBJ1-1; TRBD1 aligns across 7 bases. Trimming took 3 bases from V and 9 from J; bases not matched to a gene: 4. The V gene's germline CDR1 is MDHEN and CDR2 SYDVKM. This CDR3 has 12 residues. Complete variable domain (other parts from reference TRBV28 and TRBJ1-1): DVKVTQSSRYLVKRTGEKVFLECVQDMDHENMFWYRQDPGLGLRLIYFSYDVKMKEKGDIPEGYSVSREKKERFSLILESASTNQTSMYLCASSFLTGQAFFGQGTRLTVV.

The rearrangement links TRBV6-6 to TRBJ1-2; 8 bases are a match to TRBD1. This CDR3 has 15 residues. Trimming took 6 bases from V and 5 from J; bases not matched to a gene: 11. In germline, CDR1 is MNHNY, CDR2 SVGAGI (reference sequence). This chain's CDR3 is CASSPAGQGGYGYTF. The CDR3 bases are TGTGCCAGCAGCCCAGCTGGACAGGGAGGGTATGGCTACACCTTC.

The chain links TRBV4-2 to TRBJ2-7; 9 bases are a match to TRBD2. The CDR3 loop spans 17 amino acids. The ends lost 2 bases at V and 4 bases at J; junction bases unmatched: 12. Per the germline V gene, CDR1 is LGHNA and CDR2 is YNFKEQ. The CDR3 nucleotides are TGTGCCAGCAGCCAAAGACTAGCGGTTTGGGAATGGTACGAGCAGTACTTC. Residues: CASSQRLAVWEWYEQYF.

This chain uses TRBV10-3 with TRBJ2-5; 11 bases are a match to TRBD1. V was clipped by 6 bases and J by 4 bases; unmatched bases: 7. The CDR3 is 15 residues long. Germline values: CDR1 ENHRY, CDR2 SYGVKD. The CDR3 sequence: CAISRTGGEGETQYF. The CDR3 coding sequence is TGTGCCATCAGCCGGACAGGGGGCGAGGGAGAGACCCAGTACTTC.

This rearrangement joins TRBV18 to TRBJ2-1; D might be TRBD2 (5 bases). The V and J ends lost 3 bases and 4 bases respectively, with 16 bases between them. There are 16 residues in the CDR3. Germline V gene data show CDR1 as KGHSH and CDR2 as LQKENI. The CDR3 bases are TGTGCCAGCTCACCCATACTAACCTCGGGATACAATGAGCAGTTCTTC. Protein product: CASSPILTSGYNEQFF.

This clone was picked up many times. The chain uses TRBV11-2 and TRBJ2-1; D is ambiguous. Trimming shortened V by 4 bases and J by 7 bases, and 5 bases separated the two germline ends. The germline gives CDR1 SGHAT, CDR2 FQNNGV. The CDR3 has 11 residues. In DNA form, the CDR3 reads TGTGCCAGCAGCTCCTTTAATGAGCAGTTCTTC. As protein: CASSSFNEQFF. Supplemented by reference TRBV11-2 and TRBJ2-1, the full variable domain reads EAGVAQSPRYKIIEKRQSVAFWCNPISGHATLYWYQQILGQGPKLLIQFQNNGVVDDSQLPKDRFSAERLKGVDSTLKIQPAKLEDSAVYLCASSSFNEQFFGPGTRLTVL.

This CDR3 reads CASSVTASTDTQYF. DNA for the CDR3: TGTGCCAGCAGCGTGACAGCTAGCACAGATACGCAGTATTTT. The rearrangement links TRBV3-1 (or the pseudogene TRBV3-2) to TRBJ2-3, with D perhaps matching TRBD1 (5 bases). CDR1 and CDR2 from the germline V gene are LGHDT and YNNKEL (reference sequence). CDR3 size: 14 residues. The V end lost 5 bases, the J end lost 0 bases, and 9 bases lay between the germline ends.

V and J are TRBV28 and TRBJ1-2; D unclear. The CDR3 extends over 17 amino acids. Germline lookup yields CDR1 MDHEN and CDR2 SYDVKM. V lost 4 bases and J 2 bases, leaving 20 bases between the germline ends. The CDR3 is CASSSLEGRQQNYGYTF. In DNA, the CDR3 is TGTGCCAGCAGTTCCCTTGAGGGCAGGCAGCAAAACTATGGCTACACCTTC.

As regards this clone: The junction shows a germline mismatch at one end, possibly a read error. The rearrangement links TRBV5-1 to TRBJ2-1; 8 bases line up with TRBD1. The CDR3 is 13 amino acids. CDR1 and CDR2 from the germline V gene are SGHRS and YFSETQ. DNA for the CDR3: TGCGCCAGCACCGTGACAGGGGACGATGAGAAGTTCTTC. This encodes CASTVTGDDEKFF.